This record looks at one TCR beta chain sequence and its context. The data belong to a study of control samples from healthy donors and cancer patients. Method: immunoSEQ multiplex PCR; TCRdb's copy keeps in-frame clones and lacks some. The table lists approximately 84,000 clones, roughly 82% of them singletons, with approximately 9.8% in the top ten. Per the germline V gene, CDR1 is SGHRS and CDR2 is YFSETQ. The trim removed 1 base at V and 3 bases at J, leaving 5 bases unmatched. The CDR3 loop spans 16 amino acids. The genes are TRBV5-1 and TRBJ2-3, with 10 bases aligning to TRBD2. This receptor was obtained from a woman aged 55 to 70 in good health. The sequencing sample was made of blood. The CDR3 sequence: CASSLRLAGATDTQYF. The CDR3 coding sequence is TGCGCCAGCAGCTTGCGGCTAGCGGGAGCAACAGATACGCAGTATTTT.